These T cell receptor beta chains were read from a single sample in a study of cytomegalovirus exposure and HLA in healthy donors. Clones were read by immunoSEQ multiplex PCR, and TCRdb kept only the in-frame ones, dropping some. The sample shows about 120,000 clones, 65% to 85% of them seen only once. What was sequenced was PBMCs. The origin of the receptors is a man aged 50 to 59 in good health and CMV-seropositive. Each CDR3 is given with its conserved first and last residue. D genes are given only for firm matches. The size field is filled for only some rows; it gives once, few, many or a size class.

J gene,CDR3 length,D gene,clone size,V gene,CDR3 DNA,CDR3 protein
TRBJ2-3,14,-,-,TRBV7-2,TGTGCCAGCTTTGGTCAGGGTAGCACAGATACGCAGTATTTT,CASFGQGSTDTQYF
TRBJ2-3,15,-,once,TRBV7-2,TGTGCCAGCAGCTTAGATCCGGGGGGCACAGATACGCAGTATTTT,CASSLDPGGTDTQYF
TRBJ1-2,13,-,few,TRBV19,TGTGCCAGTAGTATACACACACCCCCGGGCTACACCTTC,CASSIHTPPGYTF
TRBJ1-2,16,TRBD1,-,TRBV6-6,TGTGCCACCTACCAGCCCGGGACAGGGCATAACTATGGCTACACCTTC,CATYQPGTGHNYGYTF
TRBJ2-7,15,TRBD2,-,TRBV11-2,TGTGCCAGCAGCCCTGGACTAGCGAGCTCCTACGAGCAGTACTTC,CASSPGLASSYEQYF
TRBJ2-7,15,TRBD1,-,TRBV5-1,TGCGCCAGCAGCTTGGATCAGGGGGCTTGGGACGAGCAGTACTTC,CASSLDQGAWDEQYF
TRBJ1-1,13,-,-,TRBV7-2,TGTGCCAGCAGCTCTACAGGGAACACTGAAGCTTTCTTT,CASSSTGNTEAFF
TRBJ2-7,14,TRBD1,-,TRBV7-8,TGTGCCAGCAGCCCTTCCAGGGGGCCCTACGAGCAGTACTTC,CASSPSRGPYEQYF
TRBJ2-5,16,TRBD2,few,TRBV2,TGTGCCAGCAGTGGGACTAGTGGGGTCGCGGGGGAGACCCAGTACTTC,CASSGTSGVAGETQYF
TRBJ2-7,15,-,-,TRBV2,TGTGCCAGCACTCCGAGAGGAGTAAGCTCCTACGAGCAGTACTTC,CASTPRGVSSYEQYF
TRBJ1-1,14,-,-,TRBV2,TGTGCCAGCAGTGTGGCGGGACCCCAGCCTGAAGCTTTCTTT,CASSVAGPQPEAFF
TRBJ2-5,17,TRBD2,-,TRBV25-1,TGTGCCAGCAGTGTAGTGGGACTAGCGGGGGTTAGAGAGACCCAGTACTTC,CASSVVGLAGVRETQYF
TRBJ2-1,13,-,-,TRBV2,TGTGCCAGCAGTGGGGGACTCGGGGATGAGCAGTTCTTC,CASSGGLGDEQFF
TRBJ1-1,14,TRBD1,-,TRBV5-1,TGCGCCAGCAGCCCACAGGGGCAGGGCACTGAAGCTTTCTTT,CASSPQGQGTEAFF
TRBJ1-5,14,-,few,TRBV13,TGTGCCAGCAGCTTGAGAGGATTCAATCAGCCCCAGCATTTT,CASSLRGFNQPQHF
TRBJ2-2,15,TRBD1,-,TRBV11-2,TGTGCCAGCAGCTTAGCGGACAGGGAAGCCGGGGAGCTGTTTTTT,CASSLADREAGELFF
TRBJ2-2,15,-,-,TRBV27,TGTGCCAGCAGGGAGACAGGTTTCGGAACCGGGGAGCTGTTTTTT,CASRETGFGTGELFF
TRBJ2-7,14,TRBD1,few,TRBV5-4,TGTGCCACCCATGAAGGGCAGGGGGCCAACGAGCAGTACTTC,CATHEGQGANEQYF
TRBJ2-5,14,TRBD1,few,TRBV9,TGTGCCAGCAGCGTGGACAGGGTCCAAGAGACCCAGTACTTC,CASSVDRVQETQYF
TRBJ1-2,13,-,-,TRBV6-1,TGTGCCAGCAGTAAGACAGACAACTATGGCTACACCTTC,CASSKTDNYGYTF
TRBJ2-5,15,TRBD2,-,TRBV9,TGTGCCAGCAGCGTAGCGGGGGGGCAAGGGGAGACCCAGTACTTC,CASSVAGGQGETQYF
TRBJ2-3,15,-,-,TRBV4-2,TGTGCCAGCAGCCATCCTGTAACTAGCACAGATACGCAGTATTTT,CASSHPVTSTDTQYF
TRBJ2-5,12,-,-,TRBV18,TGTGCCAGCTTAGGAGGAGGAGAGACCCAGTACTTC,CASLGGGETQYF
TRBJ1-2,14,-,-,TRBV4-1,TGCGCCAGCAGCCAAGATCTTCAGGGAAATGGCTACACCTTC,CASSQDLQGNGYTF